This T cell receptor (beta chain) was captured in a study of blood T cell repertoires in COVID-19. Study-wide background: PBMCs, B-cell-depleted T cells, or T cells provided the cDNA or gDNA that made up the material.

Sequencing used immunoSEQ multiplex PCR; TCRdb keeps in-frame clones, though not all of them. The table shows around 57,000 clones, with roughly 80% occurring only once. Trimming removed 5 bases from V and 0 bases from J; junction bases left unmatched: 10. The length of the CDR3 is 17 residues. Germline assignment: CDR1 MDHEN and CDR2 SYDVKM. The TCR originated in a woman in her 70s with acute or convalescent COVID-19. Sequencing input: peripheral blood. V and J are TRBV28 and TRBJ1-3, with 7 nucleotides matching TRBD1. DNA for the CDR3: TGTGCCAGCAGTCCCGGGACAGTTTACTCCTCTGGAAACACCATATATTTT. It is translated as CASSPGTVYSSGNTIYF.